This TCR beta chain was sequenced for a study of blood T cell repertoires in COVID-19. Study details: T cells, B-cell-depleted T cells, or PBMCs supplied cDNA or gDNA.

Germline lookup yields CDR1 MGHRA and CDR2 YSYEKL. V was pared by 1 base and J by 4 bases, with 0 bases of the junction left unmatched. This CDR3 comprises 15 residues. This clone has more than one count but fewer than ten. Clones were read by immunoSEQ multiplex PCR, and TCRdb kept only the in-frame ones, dropping some. The repertoire consists of 60,000 or so clones, with roughly 79% occurring once and the leading ten covering roughly 3.5%. Source material: peripheral blood. The chain has TRBV4-1 and TRBJ2-7, with TRBD2 matching over 14 bases. The clonotype originates from a man in his sixties with acute or convalescent COVID-19. CDR3 nucleotide sequence: TGCGCCAGCAGCCAAGGACTAGCGGGGGGGTACGAGCAGTACTTC. It codes for CASSQGLAGGYEQYF.